This TCR beta chain was documented in a study of OX40 agonist ivuxolimab in advanced cancers. With respect to this clone: Its antigen is unidentified.

Sequencing used immunoSEQ multiplex PCR; TCRdb keeps in-frame clones, though not all of them. The sample yields approximately 84,000 clones, around 86% seen once. CDR1 and CDR2 (germline): SGHRS, YFSETQ. V shed 5 bases and J 6 bases; nucleotides not matched to a gene: 14. The CDR3 is 17 amino acids. Sampling times: baseline, cycle 4 day 1, cycle 7 day 1. Notes on the study in general: Within 6 weeks, CD4+ and CD8+ blood T cells expanded clonally at 0.1 to 3.0 mg/kg. Among the lowest levels of clonal expansion were found in partial responders at 0.1-3.0 mg/kg.

The starting material was CD4+ or CD8+ T cells sorted from blood, obtained in a trial of the OX40 agonist ivuxolimab. The source is an adult with an advanced solid tumor such as melanoma, head and neck, liver or kidney cancer. The chain links TRBV5-1 to TRBJ2-2; 9 bases match TRBD1. CDR3 nucleotides: TGCGCCAGCAGACAGGGGGCTGGCCAGAATCCGGCCGGGGAGCTGTTTTTT. Translating it yields CASRQGAGQNPAGELFF.